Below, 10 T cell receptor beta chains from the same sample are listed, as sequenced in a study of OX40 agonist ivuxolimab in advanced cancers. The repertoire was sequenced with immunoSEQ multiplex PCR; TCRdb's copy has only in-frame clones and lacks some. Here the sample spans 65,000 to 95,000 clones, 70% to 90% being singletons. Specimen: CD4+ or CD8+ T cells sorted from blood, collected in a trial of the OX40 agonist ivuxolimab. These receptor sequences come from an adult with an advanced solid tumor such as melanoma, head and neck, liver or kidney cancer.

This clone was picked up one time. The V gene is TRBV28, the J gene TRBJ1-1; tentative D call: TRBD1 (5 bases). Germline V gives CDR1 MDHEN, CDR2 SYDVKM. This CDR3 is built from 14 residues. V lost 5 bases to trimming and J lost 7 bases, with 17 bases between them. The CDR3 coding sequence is TGTGCCAGCAGTCACTCACGGGGGGAGGTTGAAGCTTTCTTT. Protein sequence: CASSHSRGEVEAFF.

CDR3 nucleotide sequence: TGTGCCAGCAGCCGGTCTGGAGTCGAGACCCAGTACTTC. It specifies CASSRSGVETQYF. The J gene is TRBJ2-5, the V gene TRBV7-9, with D unclear. CDR3 size: 13 residues. Germline CDR1 SEHNR, CDR2 FQNEAQ (reference sequence). Trimming shortened V by 5 bases and J by 5 bases, and 12 bases separated the two germline ends.

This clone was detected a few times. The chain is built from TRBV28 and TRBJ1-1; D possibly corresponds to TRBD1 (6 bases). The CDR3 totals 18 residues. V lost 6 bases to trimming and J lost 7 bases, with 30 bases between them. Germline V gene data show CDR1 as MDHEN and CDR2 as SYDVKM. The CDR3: CASSSTQSSDRSRIEAFF. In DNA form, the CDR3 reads TGTGCCAGCAGCTCGACCCAGAGCTCGGACAGATCCCGGATTGAAGCTTTCTTT.

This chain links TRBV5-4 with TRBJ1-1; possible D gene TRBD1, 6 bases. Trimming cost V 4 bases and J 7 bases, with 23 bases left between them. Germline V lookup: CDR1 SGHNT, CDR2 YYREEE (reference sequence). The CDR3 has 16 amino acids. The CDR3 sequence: CASSPTTGRAYLEAFF. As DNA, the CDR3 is TGTGCCAGCAGCCCAACTACAGGGAGAGCCTATCTTGAAGCTTTCTTT.

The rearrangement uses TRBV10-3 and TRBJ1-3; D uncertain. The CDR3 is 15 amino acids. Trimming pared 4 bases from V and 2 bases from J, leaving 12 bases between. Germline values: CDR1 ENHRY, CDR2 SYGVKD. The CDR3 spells CAISGVPAAGNTIYF. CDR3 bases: TGTGCCATCAGTGGGGTCCCTGCTGCTGGAAACACCATATATTTT.

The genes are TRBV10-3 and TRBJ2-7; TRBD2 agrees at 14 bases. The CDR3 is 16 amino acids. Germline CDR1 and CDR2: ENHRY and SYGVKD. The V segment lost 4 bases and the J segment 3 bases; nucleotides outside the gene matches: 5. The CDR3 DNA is TGTGCCATCAGTGTCTTCGGGACTAGCGGGGGCTACGAGCAGTACTTC. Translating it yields CAISVFGTSGGYEQYF.

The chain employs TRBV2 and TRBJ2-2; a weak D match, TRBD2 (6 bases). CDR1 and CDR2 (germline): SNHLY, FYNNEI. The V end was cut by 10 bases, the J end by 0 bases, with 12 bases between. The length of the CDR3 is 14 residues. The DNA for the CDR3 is TGTGCCACCTCCGGGAGCGCGAACACCGGGGAGCTGTTTTTT. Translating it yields CATSGSANTGELFF.

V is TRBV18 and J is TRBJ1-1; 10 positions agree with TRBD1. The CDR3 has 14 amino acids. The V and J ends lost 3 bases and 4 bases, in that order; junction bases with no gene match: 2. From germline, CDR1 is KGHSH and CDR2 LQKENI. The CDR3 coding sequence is TGTGCCAGCTCACCCGGACAGGGGGGCACTGAAGCTTTCTTT. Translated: CASSPGQGGTEAFF. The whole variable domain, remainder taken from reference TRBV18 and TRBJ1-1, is NAGVMQNPRHLVRRRGQEARLRCSPMKGHSHVYWYRQLPEEGLKFMVYLQKENIIDESGMPKERFSAEFPKEGPSILRIQQVVRGDSAAYFCASSPGQGGTEAFFGQGTRLTVV.

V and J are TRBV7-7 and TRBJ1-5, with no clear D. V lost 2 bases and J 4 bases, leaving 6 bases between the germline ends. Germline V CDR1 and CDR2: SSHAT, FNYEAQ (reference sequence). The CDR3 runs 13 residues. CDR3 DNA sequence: TGTGCCAGCAGCTTAAATGTTAATCAGCCCCAGCATTTT. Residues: CASSLNVNQPQHF.

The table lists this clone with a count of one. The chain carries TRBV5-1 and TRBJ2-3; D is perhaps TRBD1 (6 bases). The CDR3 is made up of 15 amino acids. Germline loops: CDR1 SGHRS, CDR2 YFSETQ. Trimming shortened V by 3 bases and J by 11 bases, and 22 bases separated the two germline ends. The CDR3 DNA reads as TGCGCCAGCAGCTCCGACCTGGACAGACCTTGGGGGCAGTATTTT. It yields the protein CASSSDLDRPWGQYF. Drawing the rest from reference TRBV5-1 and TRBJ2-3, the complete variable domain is KAGVTQTPRYLIKTRGQQVTLSCSPISGHRSVSWYQQTPGQGLQFLFEYFSETQRNKGNFPGRFSGRQFSNSRSEMNVSTLELGDSALYLCASSSDLDRPWGQYFGPGTRLTVL.